This T cell receptor beta chain was captured by sequencing in a study of blood T cell repertoires in COVID-19. V shed 3 bases and J shed 0 bases, with 8 bases lying between them. Germline V gives CDR1 LGHDT, CDR2 YNNKEL (reference sequence). The CDR3 is made up of 14 amino acids. Data came from immunoSEQ multiplex PCR; TCRdb stores just in-frame clones and leaves some out. The sample has approximately 61,000 clones; roughly 80% are singletons. This clone has a handful of counts. The sequenced material came from peripheral blood. The chain has TRBV3-1 (or the pseudogene TRBV3-2) and TRBJ1-1; D not certain. The receptor comes from a woman aged 70 to 79 with acute or convalescent COVID-19. The CDR3 DNA follows: TGTGCCAGCAGCCAGACCAGGATGAACACTGAAGCTTTCTTT. Amino acid sequence: CASSQTRMNTEAFF.